The entry below gives a single T cell receptor beta chain sequence along with its context. At least ten counts were recorded for this clonotype. The specificity of this receptor is unknown. No much larger clone is present one base from it, and per-base qualities are unavailable. TCR beta CDR3 regions were amplified from RNA transcripts. A first-round RT-PCR of the TCR CDR3 used the HTBI primer set with the Qiagen OneStep RT-PCR kit. The libraries were constructed in a second round of multiplex PCR and then size-selected and purified. The libraries were sequenced on an Illumina HiSeq2000 using paired-end 100 bp reads. On the authors' methods: SOAPnuke was used to process the raw data, throwing out any read that contained adapters or uncalled bases, had a mean Phred below 15, or lacked an exact constant-primer or identifier match. High-quality paired reads were merged using COPE v1.2.5, and each unique nucleotide sequence was defined as a clonotype. MiTCR v1.1 was used to align the clonotypes against IMGT TRBV, TRBD and TRBJ reference segments. Only V-J combinations with frequency above 0.0001, covering 98% to 99.2% of repertoires, were analysed. A TCS score was defined as the ratio between F50 (clonal expansion) and ExV (chaos), using BLOSUM62-based TCRdist between CDR3 peptides within each V-J. Welch's t-statistics and random forest reduced 450 to 600 V-J features to 10 to 15, which were used in a naive Bayes classifier (R e1071). Thyroid-blood repertoire similarity was quantified with the Morisita-Horn index. The raw public data were reprocessed by TCRdb itself: fastp quality trimming at Q25, MiXCR clonotype calling, in-frame beta chains only. Rows matching on CDR3 protein sequence are summarized as one entry with the most common DNA and genes. Clone size and V and J calls follow TCRdb, not the original study. The sample has 700,000 to 950,000 distinct CDR3 sequences on record, around 40% of them singletons. The ten biggest clones cover around 30% of the sample.

Graves' hyperthyroidism was defined as stable when no progression to ophthalmopathy occurred over 18 months of follow-up. Hyperthyroidism patients were newly diagnosed, with disease duration under 2 months, and aged 18 to 65 years. Patients with uncontrolled infections, other autoimmune diseases, pregnancy or lactation were excluded. Diagnoses relied on clinical symptoms, serum thyroxine and TRAb, thyroid ultrasound and orbital computed tomography. PBMCs were isolated from 7.5 to 10 ml of fresh peripheral blood by Ficoll-Paque density gradient centrifugation. Total RNA was extracted with Trizol reagent, and quality was checked on an Agilent 2100 Bioanalyzer. This record belongs to a study of T cells in Graves' hyperthyroidism and ophthalmopathy (dated 2019 in TCRdb). Turning to the overall study: Peripheral blood samples were taken at initial diagnosis, before any treatment was given. To identify TCR V-J signatures that set the groups apart, the researchers used a discovery cohort of more than 95 patients, made up of 43 with Graves' ophthalmopathy and some 60 with stable Graves' hyperthyroidism. Whether ophthalmopathy could be predicted prospectively was tested in an independent validation cohort made up of 18 to 20 hyperthyroidism patients plus 17 patients who later progressed to ophthalmopathy. For training and testing, the roughly 93 patients in the discovery cohort were randomly divided in a 7:3 ratio. Thyroid tissue and blood T-cell repertoires from roughly six Graves' hyperthyroidism patients were also compared in the study. After blood sampling, hyperthyroidism patients were treated with methimazole at a starting dose of 30 mg daily, and ophthalmopathy patients were treated with high-dose intravenous methylprednisolone. The paper describes TCR Vbeta CDR3 sequencing of about 140 peripheral blood samples, made up of 43 ophthalmopathy patients, approximately 73 hyperthyroidism patients and 17 progressor patients. Overall study results and their limits: Blood samples also contained most of the expanded thyroid clonotypes (frequency above 0.001), which suggests that blood repertoires may reflect thyroid immune responses. In cross-validation, a model built on a 13 V-J signature told ophthalmopathy apart from stable hyperthyroidism with approximately 91% sensitivity and about 81% specificity, and in testing the same model reached 80%/75%. In validation, the model predicted progression to ophthalmopathy a median of 6.5 months before onset, with about 71% sensitivity and just under 75% specificity. No statistical method was used to fix the sample size in advance, and group allocation was not hidden from the investigators.

Cut back by 1 base and 9 bases, the V and J ends lie 11 bases apart. From the cysteine up to the phenylalanine, the CDR3 has a length of 14 residues. The retained sequence is limited to the CDR3, 42 bases, with the frame set at the first base. CDR1 and CDR2 are read off the germline V gene (reference sequence) as SGHNT and YYREEE. Sequencing used blood. The V and J segments used are TRBV5-4 and TRBJ1-6; no D segment can be confidently identified. This receptor was identified in a woman aged 40 to 50 with Graves' hyperthyroidism. CDR3 loop: CASSLRSVSSPLHF. The DNA is TGTGCCAGCAGCTTGCGGAGTGTGAGTTCACCCCTCCACTTT.